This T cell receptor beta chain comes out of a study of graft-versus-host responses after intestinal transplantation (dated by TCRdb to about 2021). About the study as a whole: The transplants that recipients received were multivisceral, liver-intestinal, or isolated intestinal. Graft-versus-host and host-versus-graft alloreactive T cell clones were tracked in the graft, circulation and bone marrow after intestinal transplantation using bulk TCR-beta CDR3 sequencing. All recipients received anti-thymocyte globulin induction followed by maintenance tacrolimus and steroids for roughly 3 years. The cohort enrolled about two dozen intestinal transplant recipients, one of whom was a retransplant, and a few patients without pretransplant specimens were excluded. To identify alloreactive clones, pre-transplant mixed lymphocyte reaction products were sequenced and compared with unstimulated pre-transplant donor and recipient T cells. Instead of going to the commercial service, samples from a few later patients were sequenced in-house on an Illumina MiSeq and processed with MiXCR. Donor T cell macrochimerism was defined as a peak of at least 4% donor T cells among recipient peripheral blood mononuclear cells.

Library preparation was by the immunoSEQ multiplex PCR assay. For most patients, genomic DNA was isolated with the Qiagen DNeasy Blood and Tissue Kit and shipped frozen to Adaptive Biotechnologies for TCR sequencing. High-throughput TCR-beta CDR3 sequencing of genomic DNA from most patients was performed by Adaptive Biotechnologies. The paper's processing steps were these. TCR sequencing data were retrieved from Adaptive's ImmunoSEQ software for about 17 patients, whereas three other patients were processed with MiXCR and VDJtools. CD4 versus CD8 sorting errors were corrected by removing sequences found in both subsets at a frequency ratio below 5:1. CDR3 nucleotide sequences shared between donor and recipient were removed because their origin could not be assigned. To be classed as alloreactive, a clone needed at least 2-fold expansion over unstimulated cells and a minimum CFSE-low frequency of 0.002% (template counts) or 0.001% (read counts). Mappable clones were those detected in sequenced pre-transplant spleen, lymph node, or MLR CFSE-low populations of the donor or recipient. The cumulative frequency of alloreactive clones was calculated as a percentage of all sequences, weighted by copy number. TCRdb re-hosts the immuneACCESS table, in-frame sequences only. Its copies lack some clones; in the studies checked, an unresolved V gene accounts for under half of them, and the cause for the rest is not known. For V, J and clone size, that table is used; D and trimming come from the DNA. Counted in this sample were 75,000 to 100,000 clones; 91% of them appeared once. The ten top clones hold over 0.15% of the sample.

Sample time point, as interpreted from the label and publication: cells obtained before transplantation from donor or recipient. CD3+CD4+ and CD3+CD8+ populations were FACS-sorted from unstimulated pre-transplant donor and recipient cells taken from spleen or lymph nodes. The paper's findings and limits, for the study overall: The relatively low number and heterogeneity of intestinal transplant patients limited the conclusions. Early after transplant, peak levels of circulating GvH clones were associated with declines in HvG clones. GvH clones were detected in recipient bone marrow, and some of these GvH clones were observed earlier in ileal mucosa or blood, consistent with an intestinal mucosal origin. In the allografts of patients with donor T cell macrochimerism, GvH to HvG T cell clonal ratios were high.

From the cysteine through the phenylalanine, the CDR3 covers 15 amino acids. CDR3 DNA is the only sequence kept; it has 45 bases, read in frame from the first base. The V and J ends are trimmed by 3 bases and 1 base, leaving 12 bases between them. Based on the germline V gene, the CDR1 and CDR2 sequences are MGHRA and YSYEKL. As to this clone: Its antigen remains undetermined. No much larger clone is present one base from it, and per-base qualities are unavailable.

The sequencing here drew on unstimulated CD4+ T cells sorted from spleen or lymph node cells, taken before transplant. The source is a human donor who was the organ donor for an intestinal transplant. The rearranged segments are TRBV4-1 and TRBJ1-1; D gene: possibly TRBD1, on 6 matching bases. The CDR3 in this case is CASSHAGGGNTEAFF. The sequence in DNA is TGCGCCAGCAGCCATGCGGGGGGCGGGAACACTGAAGCTTTCTTT.